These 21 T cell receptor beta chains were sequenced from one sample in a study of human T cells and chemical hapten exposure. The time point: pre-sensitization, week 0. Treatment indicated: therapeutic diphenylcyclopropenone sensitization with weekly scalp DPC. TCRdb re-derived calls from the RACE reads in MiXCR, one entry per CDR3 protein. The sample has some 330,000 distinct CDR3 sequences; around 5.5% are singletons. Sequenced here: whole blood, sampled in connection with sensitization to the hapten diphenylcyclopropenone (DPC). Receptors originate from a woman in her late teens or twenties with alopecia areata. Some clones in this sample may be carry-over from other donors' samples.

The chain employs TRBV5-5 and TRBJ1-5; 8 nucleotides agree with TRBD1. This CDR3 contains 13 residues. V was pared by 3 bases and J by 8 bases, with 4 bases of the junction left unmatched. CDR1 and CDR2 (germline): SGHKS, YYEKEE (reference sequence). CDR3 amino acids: CASSSLQGEPQHF. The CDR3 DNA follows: TGTGCCAGCAGCTCGTTACAGGGGGAGCCCCAGCATTTT.

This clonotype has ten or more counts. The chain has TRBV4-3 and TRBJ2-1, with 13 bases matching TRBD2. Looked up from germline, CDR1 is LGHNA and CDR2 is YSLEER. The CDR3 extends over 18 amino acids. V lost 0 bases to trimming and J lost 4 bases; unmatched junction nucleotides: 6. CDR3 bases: TGCGCCAGCAGCCAAGATCCTCAACTAGCGGGGGGGTACAATGAGCAGTTCTTC. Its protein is CASSQDPQLAGGYNEQFF.

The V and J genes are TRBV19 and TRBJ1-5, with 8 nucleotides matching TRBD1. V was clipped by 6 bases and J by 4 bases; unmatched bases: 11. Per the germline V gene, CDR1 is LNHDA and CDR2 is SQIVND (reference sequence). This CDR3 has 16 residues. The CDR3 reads CASSDPFGQGNQPQHF. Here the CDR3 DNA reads TGTGCCAGTAGCGACCCCTTCGGACAGGGAAATCAGCCCCAGCATTTT.

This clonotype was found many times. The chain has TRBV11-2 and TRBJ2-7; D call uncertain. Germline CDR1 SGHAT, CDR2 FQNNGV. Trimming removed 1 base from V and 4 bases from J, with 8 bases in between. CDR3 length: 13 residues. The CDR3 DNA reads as TGTGCCAGCAGCTTAGGTCCAGCTTACGAGCAGTACTTC. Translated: CASSLGPAYEQYF.

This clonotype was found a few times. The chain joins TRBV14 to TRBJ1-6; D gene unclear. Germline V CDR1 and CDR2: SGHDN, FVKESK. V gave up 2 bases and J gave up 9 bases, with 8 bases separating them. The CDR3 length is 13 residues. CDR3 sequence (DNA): TGTGCCAGCAGCCAAAGCGGAGGTTCACCCCTCCACTTT. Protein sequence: CASSQSGGSPLHF.

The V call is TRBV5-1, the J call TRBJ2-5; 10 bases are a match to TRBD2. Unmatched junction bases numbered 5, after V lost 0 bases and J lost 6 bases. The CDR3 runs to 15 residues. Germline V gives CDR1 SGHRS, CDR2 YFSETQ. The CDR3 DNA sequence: TGCGCCAGCAGCTTGGCGGCTAGCGGGGGTCAGACCCAGTACTTC. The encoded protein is CASSLAASGGQTQYF.

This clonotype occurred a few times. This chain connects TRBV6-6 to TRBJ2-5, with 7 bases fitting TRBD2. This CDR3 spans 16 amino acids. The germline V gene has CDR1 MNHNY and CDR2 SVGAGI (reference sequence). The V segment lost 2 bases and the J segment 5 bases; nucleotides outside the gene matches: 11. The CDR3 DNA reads TGTGCCAGCAGTTACAGCGGGACCCAGGGCGGCGAGACCCAGTACTTC. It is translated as CASSYSGTQGGETQYF.

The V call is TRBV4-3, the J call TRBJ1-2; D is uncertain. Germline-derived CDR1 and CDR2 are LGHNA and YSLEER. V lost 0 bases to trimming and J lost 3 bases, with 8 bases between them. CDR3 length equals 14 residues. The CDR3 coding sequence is TGCGCCAGCAGCCAAGAGGCAGACCACTATGGCTACACCTTC. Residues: CASSQEADHYGYTF.

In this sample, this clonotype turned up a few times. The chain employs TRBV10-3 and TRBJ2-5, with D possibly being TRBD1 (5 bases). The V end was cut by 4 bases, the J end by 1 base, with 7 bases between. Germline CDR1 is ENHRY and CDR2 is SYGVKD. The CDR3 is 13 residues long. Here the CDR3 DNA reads TGTGCCATCAGTGCAGGGTTCCAAGAGACCCAGTACTTC. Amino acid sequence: CAISAGFQETQYF.

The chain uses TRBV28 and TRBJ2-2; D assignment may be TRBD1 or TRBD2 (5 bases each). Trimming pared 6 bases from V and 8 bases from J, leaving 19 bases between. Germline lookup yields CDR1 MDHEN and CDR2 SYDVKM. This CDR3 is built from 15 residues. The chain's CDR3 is CASSSPTGPRGELFF. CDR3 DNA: TGTGCCAGCAGCTCCCCGACGGGGCCAAGGGGGGAGCTGTTTTTT.

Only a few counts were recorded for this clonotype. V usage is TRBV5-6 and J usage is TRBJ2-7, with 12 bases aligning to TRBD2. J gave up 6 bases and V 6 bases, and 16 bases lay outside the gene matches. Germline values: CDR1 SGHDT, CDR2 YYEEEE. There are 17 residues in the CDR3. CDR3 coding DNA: TGTGCCAGCACCATCGGGAGGCTAGCGGGGGGGCCGGCCGAGCAGTACTTC. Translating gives CASTIGRLAGGPAEQYF.

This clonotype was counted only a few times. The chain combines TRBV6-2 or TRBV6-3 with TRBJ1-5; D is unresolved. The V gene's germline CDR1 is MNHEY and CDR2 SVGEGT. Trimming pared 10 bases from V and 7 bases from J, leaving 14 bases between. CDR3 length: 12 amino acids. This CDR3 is CANSPRKQPQHF. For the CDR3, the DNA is TGTGCCAACAGCCCCCGAAAGCAGCCCCAGCATTTT.

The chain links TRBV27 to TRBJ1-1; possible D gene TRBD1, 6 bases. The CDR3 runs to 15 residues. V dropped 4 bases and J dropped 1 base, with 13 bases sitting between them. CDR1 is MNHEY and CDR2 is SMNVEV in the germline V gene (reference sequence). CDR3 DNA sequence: TGTGCCAGCAGTTCCCTAGGACAGTGGAACACTGAAGCTTTCTTT. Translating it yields CASSSLGQWNTEAFF.

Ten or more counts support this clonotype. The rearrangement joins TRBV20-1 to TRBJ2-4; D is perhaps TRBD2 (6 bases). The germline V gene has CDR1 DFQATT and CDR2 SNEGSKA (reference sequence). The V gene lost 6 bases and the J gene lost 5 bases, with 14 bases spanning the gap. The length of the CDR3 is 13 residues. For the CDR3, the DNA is TGCAGTGCCGTTAAAGGAGGGGAAAACATTCAGTACTTC. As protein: CSAVKGGENIQYF.

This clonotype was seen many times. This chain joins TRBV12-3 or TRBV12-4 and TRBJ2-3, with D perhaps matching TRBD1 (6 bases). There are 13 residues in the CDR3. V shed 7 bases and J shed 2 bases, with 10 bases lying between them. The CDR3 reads CASMAGVTDTQYF. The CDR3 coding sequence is TGTGCCAGCATGGCAGGGGTCACAGATACGCAGTATTTT.

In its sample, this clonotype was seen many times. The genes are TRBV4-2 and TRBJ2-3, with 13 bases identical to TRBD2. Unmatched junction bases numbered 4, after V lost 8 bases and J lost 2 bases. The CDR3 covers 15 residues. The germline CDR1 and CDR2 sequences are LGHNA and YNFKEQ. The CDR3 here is CASRLAGGPTDTQYF. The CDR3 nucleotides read TGTGCCAGCCGACTAGCGGGGGGCCCCACAGATACGCAGTATTTT.

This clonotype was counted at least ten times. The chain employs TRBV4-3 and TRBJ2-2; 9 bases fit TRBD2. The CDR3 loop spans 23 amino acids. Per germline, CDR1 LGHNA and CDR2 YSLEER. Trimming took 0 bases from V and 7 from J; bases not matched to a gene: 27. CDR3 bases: TGCGCCAGCAGCCAAGAGGTGTATCGTTTTCGCCTAGCGGGGCGGAACGATAACGGGGAGCTGTTTTTT. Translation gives CASSQEVYRFRLAGRNDNGELFF.

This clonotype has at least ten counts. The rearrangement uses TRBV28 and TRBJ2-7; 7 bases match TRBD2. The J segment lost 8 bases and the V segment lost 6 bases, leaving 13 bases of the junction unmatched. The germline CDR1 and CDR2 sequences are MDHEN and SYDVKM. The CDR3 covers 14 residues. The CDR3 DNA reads TGTGCCAGCAGCTTGGGCTCCCGGGGGGTCAAGCAGTACTTC. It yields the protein CASSLGSRGVKQYF.

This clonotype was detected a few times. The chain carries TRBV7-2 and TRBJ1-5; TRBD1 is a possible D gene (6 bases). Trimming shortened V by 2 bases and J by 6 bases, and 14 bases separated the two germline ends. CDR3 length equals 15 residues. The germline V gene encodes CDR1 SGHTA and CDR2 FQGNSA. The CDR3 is CASSLTGTRTQPQHF. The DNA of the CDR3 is TGTGCCAGCAGCTTAACCGGGACACGCACTCAGCCCCAGCATTTT.

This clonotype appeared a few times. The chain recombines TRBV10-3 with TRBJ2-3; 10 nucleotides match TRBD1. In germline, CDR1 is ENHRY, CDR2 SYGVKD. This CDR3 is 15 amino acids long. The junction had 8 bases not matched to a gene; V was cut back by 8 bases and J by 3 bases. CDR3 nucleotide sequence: TGTGCCATCGGGGGGGACAGGGGAAAGACAGATACGCAGTATTTT. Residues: CAIGGDRGKTDTQYF.

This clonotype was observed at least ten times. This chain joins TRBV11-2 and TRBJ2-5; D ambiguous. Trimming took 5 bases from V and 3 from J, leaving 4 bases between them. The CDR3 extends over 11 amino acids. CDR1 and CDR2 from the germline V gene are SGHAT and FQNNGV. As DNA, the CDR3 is TGTGCCAGCAGCGTTAAAGAGACCCAGTACTTC. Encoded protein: CASSVKETQYF.